In its sample, the clone carrying this T cell receptor beta chain was seen a few times. The antigen remains unidentified. MiXCR, applied by TCRdb to the reads, yields one record per CDR3 protein. Of 900,000 to 950,000 distinct CDR3 sequences in the sample, roughly 30% were seen once. Germline CDR1 is SGHKS and CDR2 is YYEKEE (reference sequence). The trim removed 3 bases at V and 1 base at J, leaving 8 bases unmatched. The length of the CDR3 is 16 residues. These data originate in a study of T cell repertoires in cytomegalovirus infection. The wider study: Use of recently identified HLA-C-restricted and well-studied HLA-B-restricted CMV epitopes was part of the study. Signatures in public TCR beta sequences pointed to both CMV infection and matching HLA type. Findings and caveats of the study: The study identified carriers of CMV plus the relevant HLA from cumulative public TCR beta family frequency. The study found HLA-C-restricted CMV-specific TCR beta clonotypes dominating the ex vivo response.

Sequenced material: cultured CD8+ T cells from PBMCs, taken from culture after CMV antigen stimulation. The chain links TRBV5-5 to TRBJ2-5; 8 bases align to TRBD2. The clonotype was recovered from a human donor in good health (CMV status not recorded). Some clones in this sample may be carry-over from other donors' samples. CDR3 region: CASSSPGGPTQETQYF. The CDR3 DNA is TGTGCCAGCAGCTCTCCGGGGGGGCCCACCCAAGAGACCCAGTACTTC.